The 27 T cell receptor beta chains presented below share a single source sample, sequenced in a study of blood T cell repertoires in COVID-19. The method was immunoSEQ multiplex PCR; TCRdb's version includes in-frame clones alone and lacks a portion of them. The sample carries hundreds of thousands of clones, approximately 83% recorded once. The sample taken for sequencing was peripheral blood. The receptors stem from a woman aged 80 or over with acute or convalescent COVID-19.

This chain uses TRBV3-1 (or the pseudogene TRBV3-2) with TRBJ1-1; tentative D call: TRBD1 (6 bases). CDR3 size: 18 residues. Per germline, CDR1 LGHDT and CDR2 YNNKEL (reference sequence). V gave up 0 bases and J gave up 0 bases, with 17 bases separating them. This CDR3 reads CASSQEVGGVGMNTEAFF. In nucleotides, the CDR3 is TGTGCCAGCAGCCAAGAGGTAGGGGGGGTAGGGATGAACACTGAAGCTTTCTTT.

The genes are TRBV3-1 (or the pseudogene TRBV3-2) and TRBJ2-5; 9 positions agree with TRBD2. The CDR3 sequence is 17 residues long. Germline trimming cut 0 bases from V and 5 bases from J; bases unmatched to any gene: 10. CDR1 is LGHDT and CDR2 is YNNKEL in the germline V gene (reference sequence). CDR3 loop: CASSQDRRRGGRETQYF. The CDR3 nucleotides are TGTGCCAGCAGCCAAGATCGAAGGCGGGGGGGCCGCGAGACCCAGTACTTC.

This CDR3 is CASSGGGAQEQYF. The CDR3 DNA reads TGTGCCAGCTCCGGGGGAGGGGCGCAAGAGCAGTACTTC. This rearrangement joins TRBV18 to TRBJ2-7; the match to TRBD2 covers 7 bases. Germline CDR1 reads KGHSH; CDR2 reads LQKENI. The CDR3 length is 13 residues. After removal of 6 bases from V and 7 bases from J, the junction contained 9 bases not matched to a gene. The entire variable domain, with the rest obtained from reference TRBV18 and TRBJ2-7, is as follows: NAGVMQNPRHLVRRRGQEARLRCSPMKGHSHVYWYRQLPEEGLKFMVYLQKENIIDESGMPKERFSAEFPKEGPSILRIQQVVRGDSAAYFCASSGGGAQEQYFGPGTRLTVT.

This clone was seen more than once but under ten times. V usage is TRBV4-2 and J usage is TRBJ1-2; TRBD1 agrees at 10 bases. From germline, CDR1 is LGHNA and CDR2 YNFKEQ. Trimming took 2 bases from V and 6 from J; bases not matched to a gene: 6. CDR3 size: 15 residues. For the CDR3, the DNA is TGTGCCAGCAGCCAACCTTCCGGACAGGGGGATGGCTACACCTTC. It encodes CASSQPSGQGDGYTF.

The chain is built from TRBV2 and TRBJ2-3; D is undetermined. Germline-derived CDR1 and CDR2 are SNHLY and FYNNEI. The CDR3 has 13 amino acids. The ends were cut back, 4 bases at V and 5 bases at J, with 10 bases in the middle. The CDR3 loop reads CASSGLGVDTQYF. CDR3 sequence (DNA): TGTGCCAGCAGTGGGCTTGGTGTAGATACGCAGTATTTT. Full variable domain (remainder filled in from reference TRBV2 and TRBJ2-3): EPEVTQTPSHQVTQMGQEVILRCVPISNHLYFYWYRQILGQKVEFLVSFYNNEISEKSEIFDDQFSVERPDGSNFTLKIRSTKLEDSAMYFCASSGLGVDTQYFGPGTRLTVL.

The chain carries TRBV19 and TRBJ2-1; maybe TRBD2 (6 bases). The V and J ends lost 5 bases and 10 bases respectively, with 18 bases between them. Germline V CDR1 and CDR2: LNHDA, SQIVND (reference sequence). The CDR3 spans 14 residues. The CDR3, as DNA: TGTGCCAGTAGTGGCGGGACGTCTAAATGGGAGCAGTTCTTC. Its protein is CASSGGTSKWEQFF.

The V and J genes are TRBV4-2 and TRBJ2-5; 11 bases fit TRBD2. V lost 2 bases, J lost 2 bases, and 4 bases stayed unmatched. Germline V CDR1 and CDR2: LGHNA, YNFKEQ. The CDR3 spans 16 residues. In DNA form, the CDR3 reads TGTGCCAGCAGCCAAACTAGCGGGGGCATACAAGAGACCCAGTACTTC. Translation gives CASSQTSGGIQETQYF.

This clone was counted at least ten times. The chain's CDR3 is CASSSTGTGFHEQYF. The DNA of the CDR3 is TGTGCCAGCAGTTCCACCGGGACAGGGTTCCACGAGCAGTACTTC. This sequence joins TRBV27 and TRBJ2-7; 9 bases fit TRBD1. With V trimmed by 4 bases and J by 5 bases, 9 bases remained unmatched. CDR1 is MNHEY, CDR2 SMNVEV, per germline (reference sequence). This CDR3 region has 15 residues.

The CDR3 is CATSMGGEETQYF. The CDR3 region has the DNA TGTGCCACCTCGATGGGCGGGGAGGAGACCCAGTACTTC. This sequence joins TRBV24-1 and TRBJ2-5, with D perhaps matching TRBD2 (6 bases). This CDR3 contains 13 residues. Germline V gene lookup returns CDR1 KGHDR and CDR2 SFDVKD. V shed 9 bases and J shed 5 bases, with 15 bases lying between them.

This clone has a count of ten or more. The genes are TRBV6-7 and TRBJ2-3, with D perhaps matching TRBD2 (7 bases). TRBV6-7 is noted as an ORF with a role that remains uncertain. The CDR3 extends over 17 amino acids. V gave up 5 bases and J gave up 3 bases, with 21 bases separating them. The CDR3 sequence: CASSRGGGCGATDTQYF. The CDR3 DNA sequence: TGTGCCAGCAGTAGAGGGGGAGGGTGCGGGGCTACAGATACGCAGTATTTT.

This clone was picked up a small number of times. The chain is built from TRBV27 and TRBJ1-1; TRBD1 is a possible D gene (6 bases). CDR1 is MNHEY, CDR2 SMNVEV, per germline (reference sequence). Deletions cut 4 bases from V and 5 bases from J, with 14 bases between. CDR3 length equals 14 residues. The CDR3: CASSWGRGGTEAFF. The CDR3 bases are TGTGCCAGCAGTTGGGGGAGAGGGGGAACTGAAGCTTTCTTT.

This clone appeared once. The chain employs TRBV6-4 and TRBJ1-2, with 8 bases aligning to TRBD1. CDR1 is MRHNA and CDR2 is SNTAGT in the germline V gene. The CDR3 extends over 17 amino acids. With 8 bases clipped from V and 4 bases from J, the junction kept 18 bases outside the gene matches. CDR3 DNA: TGTGCCAGCCTTTCCCCGGGACAGGCCTCTCATCTCTATGGCTACACCTTC. Translation gives CASLSPGQASHLYGYTF.

The genes are TRBV7-9 and TRBJ1-3; 11 bases are shared with TRBD1. The CDR3 loop spans 17 amino acids. The germline gives CDR1 SEHNR, CDR2 FQNEAQ (reference sequence). The J segment lost 0 bases and the V segment lost 3 bases, leaving 4 bases of the junction unmatched. CDR3 region: CASSLAGTGGSGNTIYF. CDR3 nucleotides: TGTGCCAGCAGCTTGGCCGGGACAGGGGGCTCTGGAAACACCATATATTTT.

The J gene is TRBJ1-1, the V gene TRBV27; 7 nucleotides line up with TRBD1. Germline V gene sequence: CDR1 MNHEY, CDR2 SMNVEV (reference sequence). The CDR3 runs 14 residues. The junction had 9 bases not matched to a gene; V was cut back by 5 bases and J by 6 bases. CDR3 region: CASSPAPQGAEAFF. The DNA of the CDR3 is TGTGCCAGCAGTCCCGCCCCCCAGGGGGCTGAAGCTTTCTTT.

The chain combines TRBV6-5 with TRBJ1-1; possible D gene TRBD1, 6 bases. CDR1 MNHEY and CDR2 SVGAGI come from the germline V gene. The length of the CDR3 is 13 residues. V lost 6 bases, J lost 1 base, and 9 bases lay in between. The CDR3 spells CASRPTGNTEAFF. CDR3 DNA sequence: TGTGCCAGCAGACCGACAGGGAACACTGAAGCTTTCTTT.

V gene TRBV6-1 combines with J gene TRBJ1-5, with TRBD1 matching over 7 bases. The CDR3 length is 18 residues. The germline gives CDR1 MNHNS, CDR2 SASEGT. V trimming: 2 bases; J trimming: 2 bases; junction bases outside the gene matches: 12. The CDR3 DNA is TGTGCCAGCAGTGAATCGGTACAGGGGAGAGTCGGCAATCAGCCCCAGCATTTT. The encoded protein is CASSESVQGRVGNQPQHF.

The chain has TRBV5-4 and TRBJ1-1, with 7 bases aligning to TRBD1. This CDR3 region has 14 residues. Losses at the gene ends were 9 bases for V and 1 base for J; bases not matched to a gene: 9. The germline V gene encodes CDR1 SGHNT and CDR2 YYREEE (reference sequence). The CDR3 region is CATTTGSKNTEAFF. Written as DNA, the CDR3 is TGTGCCACGACGACAGGGAGTAAGAACACTGAAGCTTTCTTT.

CDR3 sequence: CASSQDTGQGKTQYF. The CDR3 DNA follows: TGTGCCAGCAGCCAAGATACCGGACAGGGAAAGACCCAGTACTTC. The chain employs TRBV3-1 (or the pseudogene TRBV3-2) and TRBJ2-5; 8 bases agree with TRBD1. The trim removed 0 bases at V and 6 bases at J, leaving 6 bases unmatched. The CDR3 is 15 amino acids. CDR1 LGHDT and CDR2 YNNKEL come from the germline V gene (reference sequence).

The chain carries TRBV6-5 and TRBJ1-1, with 9 bases lining up with TRBD1. From germline, CDR1 is MNHEY and CDR2 SVGAGI. The CDR3 length is 15 residues. The V segment lost 3 bases and the J segment 6 bases; nucleotides outside the gene matches: 8. CDR3 DNA: TGTGCCAGCAGTTATGAGGGACAGGGAAGGGCTGAAGCTTTCTTT. Translated: CASSYEGQGRAEAFF.

This clone was seen only a few times. The rearrangement joins TRBV2 to TRBJ1-2; TRBD1 aligns across 10 bases. V dropped 6 bases and J dropped 4; count of bases not matched to a gene: 5. Looked up from germline, CDR1 is SNHLY and CDR2 is FYNNEI. The CDR3 spans 14 residues. CDR3 sequence (DNA): TGTGCCAGCAGCGGACAGGGGGGCGTCTATGGCTACACCTTC. This gives the protein CASSGQGGVYGYTF.

This clone was seen a single time. This chain connects TRBV3-1 (or the pseudogene TRBV3-2) to TRBJ2-1; tentatively, D is TRBD1 (6 bases). Germline V CDR1 and CDR2: LGHDT, YNNKEL (reference sequence). Deletions cut 4 bases from V and 9 bases from J, with 19 bases between. This CDR3 spans 15 amino acids. CDR3 loop: CASSPDLQGFGEQFF. CDR3 nucleotide sequence: TGTGCCAGCAGCCCAGACCTACAGGGTTTCGGTGAGCAGTTCTTC.

The chain is built from TRBV5-4 and TRBJ1-3, with 9 bases aligning to TRBD1. V trimming: 4 bases; J trimming: 4 bases; junction bases outside the gene matches: 6. Germline assignment: CDR1 SGHNT and CDR2 YYREEE (reference sequence). The CDR3 extends over 15 amino acids. Written as DNA, the CDR3 is TGTGCCAGCAGCAACCCCGGGACAGGGGGAAACACCATATATTTT. This sequence encodes CASSNPGTGGNTIYF.

The chain couples TRBV28 to TRBJ1-3, with D maybe TRBD1 (5 bases). The CDR3 has 15 amino acids. Germline assignment: CDR1 MDHEN and CDR2 SYDVKM. The V and J ends lost 6 bases and 3 bases respectively, with 15 bases between them. In DNA, the CDR3 is TGTGCCAGCAGCCCCGCATTGGGGCTTGGAAACACCATATATTTT. Protein: CASSPALGLGNTIYF.

The rearrangement links TRBV6-5 to TRBJ1-6; 7 bases are shared with TRBD1. The length of the CDR3 is 15 residues. The germline CDR1 and CDR2 sequences are MNHEY and SVGAGI. V shed 2 bases, J shed 8 bases, and the junction held 6 bases outside the gene matches. CDR3 protein: CASSYTGTDHSPLHF. In DNA, the CDR3 is TGTGCCAGCAGTTACACCGGGACAGACCATTCACCCCTCCACTTT.

V is TRBV9 and J is TRBJ1-6, with 8 positions matching TRBD1. The CDR3 extends over 18 amino acids. With 2 bases clipped from V and 0 bases from J, the junction kept 7 bases outside the gene matches. Germline V lookup: CDR1 SGDLS, CDR2 YYNGEE. In DNA form, the CDR3 reads TGTGCCAGCAGCGTCGGACAGGGAGGAAGCTCCTATAATTCACCCCTCCACTTT. Protein sequence: CASSVGQGGSSYNSPLHF. Using reference TRBV9 and TRBJ1-6 for the parts outside the CDR3, the full variable domain is DSGVTQTPKHLITATGQRVTLRCSPRSGDLSVYWYQQSLDQGLQFLIQYYNGEERAKGNILERFSAQQFPDLHSELNLSSLELGDSALYFCASSVGQGGSSYNSPLHFGNGTRLTVT.

V and J are TRBV5-8 and TRBJ1-2, with 8 bases fitting TRBD1. V gave up 6 bases and J gave up 3 bases; unmatched junction bases: 10. In germline, CDR1 is SGHTS, CDR2 YDEGEE. The CDR3 consists of 15 residues. The CDR3 loop reads CASKRQGNADYGYTF. The CDR3 DNA follows: TGTGCCAGCAAGAGACAGGGGAATGCGGACTATGGCTACACCTTC.

The genes are TRBV19 and TRBJ1-5; D is unresolved. CDR1 is LNHDA and CDR2 is SQIVND in the germline V gene (reference sequence). The CDR3 is 17 amino acids. The V and J ends lost 6 bases and 6 bases respectively, with 24 bases between them. CDR3 in DNA: TGTGCCAGTAGGGGGTTTGGCGCAAGGGAGCGGGGTCAGCCCCAGCATTTT. Its protein is CASRGFGARERGQPQHF.